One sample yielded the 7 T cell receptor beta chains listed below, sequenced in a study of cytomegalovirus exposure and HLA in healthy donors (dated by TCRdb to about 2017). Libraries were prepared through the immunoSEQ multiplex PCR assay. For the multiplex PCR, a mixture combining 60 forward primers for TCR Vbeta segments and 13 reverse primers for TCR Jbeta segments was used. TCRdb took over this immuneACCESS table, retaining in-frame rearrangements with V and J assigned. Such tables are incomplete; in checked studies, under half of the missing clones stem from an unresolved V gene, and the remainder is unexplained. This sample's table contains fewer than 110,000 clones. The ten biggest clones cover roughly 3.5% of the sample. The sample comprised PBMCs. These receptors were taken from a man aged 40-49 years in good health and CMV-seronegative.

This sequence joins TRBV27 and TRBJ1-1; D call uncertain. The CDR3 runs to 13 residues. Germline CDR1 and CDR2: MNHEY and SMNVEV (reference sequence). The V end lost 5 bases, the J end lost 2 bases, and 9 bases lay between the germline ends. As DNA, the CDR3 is TGTGCCAGCAGTCCCCTCAGAAACACTGAAGCTTTCTTT. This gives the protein CASSPLRNTEAFF.

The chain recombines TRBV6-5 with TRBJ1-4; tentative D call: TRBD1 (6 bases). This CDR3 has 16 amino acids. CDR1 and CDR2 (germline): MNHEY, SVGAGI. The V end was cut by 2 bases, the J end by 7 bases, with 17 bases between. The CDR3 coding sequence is TGTGCCAGCAGTTACGCCTACAGGGCCTCTGGTGAAAAACTGTTTTTT. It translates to CASSYAYRASGEKLFF.

CDR3 sequence: CASSFRGDMNTEAFF. CDR3 in DNA: TGTGCCAGCAGTTTTAGAGGGGACATGAACACTGAAGCTTTCTTT. The chain joins TRBV7-2 to TRBJ1-1; tentatively, D is TRBD1 (6 bases). V was clipped by 6 bases and J by 0 bases, with 14 bases between them. The CDR3 spans 15 residues. Germline-derived CDR1 and CDR2 are SGHTA and FQGNSA. The full variable domain, rest sourced from reference TRBV7-2 and TRBJ1-1, is GAGVSQSPSNKVTEKGKDVELRCDPISGHTALYWYRQSLGQGLEFLIYFQGNSAPDKSGLPSDRFSAERTGGSVSTLTIQRTQQEDSAVYLCASSFRGDMNTEAFFGQGTRLTVV.

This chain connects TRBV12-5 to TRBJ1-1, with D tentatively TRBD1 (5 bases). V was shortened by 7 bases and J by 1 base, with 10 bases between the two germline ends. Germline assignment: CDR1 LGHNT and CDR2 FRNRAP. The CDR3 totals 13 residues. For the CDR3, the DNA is TGTGCTAGTGAACGGGGGACGAACACTGAAGCTTTCTTT. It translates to CASERGTNTEAFF. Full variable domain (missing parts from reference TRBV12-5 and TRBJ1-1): DARVTQTPRHKVTEMGQEVTMRCQPILGHNTVFWYRQTMMQGLELLAYFRNRAPLDDSGMPKDRFSAEMPDATLATLKIQPSEPRDSAVYFCASERGTNTEAFFGQGTRLTVV.

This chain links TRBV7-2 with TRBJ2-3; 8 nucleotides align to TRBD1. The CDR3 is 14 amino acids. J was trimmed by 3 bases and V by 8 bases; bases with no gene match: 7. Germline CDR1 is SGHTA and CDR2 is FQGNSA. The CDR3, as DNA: TGTGCCAGCGTCAAAACAGGGGGAACAGATACGCAGTATTTT. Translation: CASVKTGGTDTQYF.

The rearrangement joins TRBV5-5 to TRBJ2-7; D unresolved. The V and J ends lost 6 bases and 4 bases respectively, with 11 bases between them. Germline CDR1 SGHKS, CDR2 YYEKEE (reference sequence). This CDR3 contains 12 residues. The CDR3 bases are TGTGCCAGCAACGGGTGGAAATACGAGCAGTACTTC. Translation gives CASNGWKYEQYF. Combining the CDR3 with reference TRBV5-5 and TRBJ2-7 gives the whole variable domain DAGVTQSPTHLIKTRGQQVTLRCSPISGHKSVSWYQQVLGQGPQFIFQYYEKEERGRGNFPDRFSARQFPNYSSELNVNALLLGDSALYLCASNGWKYEQYFGPGTRLTVT.

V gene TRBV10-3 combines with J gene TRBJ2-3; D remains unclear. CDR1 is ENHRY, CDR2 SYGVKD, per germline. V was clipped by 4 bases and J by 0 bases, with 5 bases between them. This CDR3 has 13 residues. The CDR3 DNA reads TGTGCCATCAGTGCCCCTAGCACAGATACGCAGTATTTT. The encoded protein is CAISAPSTDTQYF.